This T cell receptor (beta chain) stems from a study of blood T cell repertoires in COVID-19. The V gene's germline CDR1 is SGHRS and CDR2 YFSETQ. The CDR3 is made up of 15 amino acids. V dropped 0 bases and J dropped 3; count of bases not matched to a gene: 1. Original methodology: Amplified reference gene primers provided the basis for estimating nucleated cell counts. Measured with immunoSEQ multiplex PCR; TCRdb has only the in-frame clones, and not every one. V, J and clone size reflect that table, while D and trimming were determined from the DNA. The table includes roughly 200,000 clones, about 88% detected once.

The sequence came from a woman aged 80 or older with acute or convalescent COVID-19. Material for sequencing was peripheral blood. The gene calls are TRBV5-1 and TRBJ2-3, with TRBD1 matching 10 bases. The CDR3 DNA follows: TGCGCCAGCAGCTTGGAGGGACAGGGGACAGATACGCAGTATTTT. It is translated as CASSLEGQGTDTQYF.